These T cell receptor beta chains were read from a single sample in a study of T-cell reconstitution after alpha-beta-depleted transplantation in children. TCRdb processed the PCR reads anew with MiXCR; each CDR3 protein has one entry. This sample has fewer than 150,000 distinct CDR3 sequences; 23% occur once, and the top ten carry about 10%. Specimen: PBMCs, mostly from graft donor cells, collected 180 days after TCRalphabeta/CD19-depleted stem cell transplant. All receptors derive from a male patient under 10 years old who had a stem cell transplant for chronic granulomatous disease, so the T cells may come from the graft donor. Each CDR3 is given with its conserved first and last residue. D genes are given only for firm matches. Size tells how often a clone was seen (once, few, many) or the class of an expanded clone, and some rows leave it out.

size: many
D: -
V: TRBV5-1
J: TRBJ2-3
DNA: TGCGCCAGCAGCTTGATATTCGCCGGCACAGATACGCAGTATTTT
CDR3: CASSLIFAGTDTQYF

size: many
D: -
V: TRBV29-1
J: TRBJ2-1
DNA: TGCAGCGTTGAACGGGGGAGGTACAATGAGCAGTTCTTC
CDR3: CSVERGRYNEQFF

size: few
D: -
V: TRBV20-1
J: TRBJ2-1
DNA: TGCAGTGCTCCTCCGACAGGACCCTACAATGAGCAGTTCTTC
CDR3: CSAPPTGPYNEQFF

size: few
D: -
V: TRBV6-6
J: TRBJ2-5
DNA: TGTGCCAGCAGTTACGTCGGTAAAGAGACCCAGTACTTC
CDR3: CASSYVGKETQYF

size: many
D: TRBD1
V: TRBV12-3/TRBV12-4
J: TRBJ2-2
DNA: TGTGCCAGCAGCCCGGGACAGGGATTCACCGGGGAGCTGTTTTTT
CDR3: CASSPGQGFTGELFF

size: -
D: -
V: TRBV19
J: TRBJ1-1
DNA: TGTGCCAGTAGTCACAGGAGGAACACTGAAGCTTTCTTT
CDR3: CASSHRRNTEAFF

size: -
D: -
V: TRBV29-1
J: TRBJ2-3
DNA: TGCAGCGTTGATCTCGGAAACACAGATACGCAGTATTTT
CDR3: CSVDLGNTDTQYF

size: few
D: TRBD1
V: TRBV20-1
J: TRBJ2-2
DNA: TGCAGTGCTATGGACAGGATCAGCACCGGGGAGCTGTTTTTT
CDR3: CSAMDRISTGELFF

size: -
D: -
V: TRBV20-1
J: TRBJ2-1
DNA: TGCAGTGCTAAGCGGTACAGCGGAAACAATGAGCAGTTCTTC
CDR3: CSAKRYSGNNEQFF

size: few
D: -
V: TRBV7-3
J: TRBJ2-1
DNA: TGTGCCAGCAGCTTAGAGACGGTCCCGGGGAATGAGCAGTTCTTC
CDR3: CASSLETVPGNEQFF

size: few
D: -
V: TRBV20-1
J: TRBJ2-2
DNA: TGCAGTGCTAGAGAGCGGCAGCGCACCGGGGAGCTGTTTTTT
CDR3: CSARERQRTGELFF

size: few
D: -
V: TRBV5-5
J: TRBJ2-1
DNA: TGTGCCAGCAGCCCACCGACTCCGTCCCTCAATGAGCAGTTCTTC
CDR3: CASSPPTPSLNEQFF

size: -
D: -
V: TRBV7-6
J: TRBJ2-1
DNA: TGTGCCAGCGGAACCAGGAGCTCCTACAATGAGCAGTTCTTC
CDR3: CASGTRSSYNEQFF

size: -
D: -
V: TRBV29-1
J: TRBJ2-5
DNA: TGCAGCGTTACCGGGGACGGCGGGGAGACCCAGTACTTC
CDR3: CSVTGDGGETQYF

size: few
D: -
V: TRBV29-1
J: TRBJ1-1
DNA: TGCAGCGCCATAACAGGACCGAACACTGAAGCTTTCTTT
CDR3: CSAITGPNTEAFF

size: -
D: TRBD1
V: TRBV29-1
J: TRBJ2-7
DNA: TGCAGCGTTACACCGGGACAGACCTACGAGCAGTACTTC
CDR3: CSVTPGQTYEQYF

size: few
D: -
V: TRBV12-3/TRBV12-4
J: TRBJ2-7
DNA: TGTGCCAGCAGTTTGGGGTACTACGAGCAGTACTTC
CDR3: CASSLGYYEQYF

size: -
D: TRBD2
V: TRBV11-3
J: TRBJ2-5
DNA: TGTGCCAGCAGCTTAGCGGGAGGGCCACAAGAGACCCAGTACTTC
CDR3: CASSLAGGPQETQYF

size: -
D: -
V: TRBV15
J: TRBJ2-2
DNA: TGTGCCACCAGCAGAGAGGGGGGTAGAACCGGGGAGCTGTTTTTT
CDR3: CATSREGGRTGELFF

size: -
D: -
V: TRBV20-1
J: TRBJ2-7
DNA: TGCAGTGCATACTTTCGGAGGAGGGGAGGCTACGAGCAGTACTTC
CDR3: CSAYFRRRGGYEQYF